The entry below gives a single T cell receptor (beta chain) sequence along with its context. This sample is part of a study of control samples from healthy donors and cancer patients. The repertoire was sequenced with immunoSEQ multiplex PCR; TCRdb's copy has only in-frame clones and lacks some. Among approximately 46,000 clones, approximately 94% were seen once, and the ten largest hold roughly 0.8%. CDR3 length equals 15 residues. V shed 4 bases and J shed 5 bases, with 17 bases lying between them. CDR1 is KGHSH and CDR2 is LQKENI in the germline V gene. Input material: PBMCs. This TCR was recovered from a young man with colorectal cancer. V gene TRBV18 combines with J gene TRBJ1-1; perhaps TRBD1 as D (6 bases). CDR3 residues: CASSRNRARTTEAFF. CDR3 DNA: TGTGCCAGCTCACGAAACAGGGCTCGAACGACTGAAGCTTTCTTT. The whole variable domain, remainder taken from reference TRBV18 and TRBJ1-1, is NAGVMQNPRHLVRRRGQEARLRCSPMKGHSHVYWYRQLPEEGLKFMVYLQKENIIDESGMPKERFSAEFPKEGPSILRIQQVVRGDSAAYFCASSRNRARTTEAFFGQGTRLTVV.